The entry that follows covers one TCR beta chain sequence. The antigen is not known. The germline gives CDR1 MRHNA, CDR2 SNTAGT. The CDR3 runs to 14 residues. V was pared by 4 bases and J by 4 bases, with 4 bases of the junction left unmatched. The sample belongs to a study of PD-1 blockade in mismatch repair-deficient tumors. Looking at the study overall: Patients had fewer than 15 mismatch repair-deficient cancer types and were previously treated and progressing. General observations from the study: After pembrolizumab, tumor-resident clones rose rapidly, then generally contracted before radiologic responses.

The table came from immunoSEQ multiplex PCR; TCRdb's copy has only in-frame clones and leaves some out. Here the sample spans some 51,000 clones, 81% being singletons. The sequence derives from an adult with mismatch repair-deficient cancer. The material was peripheral blood, obtained about 20 weeks after starting pembrolizumab. The chain couples TRBV6-4 to TRBJ2-3; 8 bases align to TRBD1. For the CDR3, the DNA is TGTGCCAGCAGTGTTGGACAGGGCGCAGATACGCAGTATTTT. This codes for CASSVGQGADTQYF.